Each of the 18 T cell receptor beta chains below was sequenced from the same sample in a study of identical twins. In TCRdb, the 5' RACE reads were re-called with MiXCR into one record per CDR3 protein. The sample includes about 240,000 distinct CDR3 sequences, over 9.5% of them seen just once. Specimen: memory T cells sorted from blood. These receptors were collected from a man aged 45 to 65 in good health.

This clonotype was recorded at least ten times. The genes are TRBV20-1 and TRBJ2-7; no reliable D call. Trimming took 0 bases from V and 6 from J, leaving 12 bases between them. This CDR3 contains 13 residues. Germline V gene sequence: CDR1 DFQATT, CDR2 SNEGSKA (reference sequence). The CDR3: CSARDSLNREQYF. The CDR3 region has the DNA TGCAGTGCTAGAGATTCTCTAAACCGCGAGCAGTACTTC.

This clonotype has more than one count but fewer than ten. The J gene is TRBJ2-3, the V gene TRBV5-5; no reliable D call. This CDR3 comprises 16 residues. CDR1 and CDR2 (germline): SGHKS, YYEKEE (reference sequence). Trimming took 4 bases from V and 2 from J, leaving 17 bases between them. CDR3 protein: CASSRNPSTYTDTQYF. Written as DNA, the CDR3 is TGTGCCAGCAGCCGGAATCCTTCAACGTACACAGATACGCAGTATTTT.

This clonotype was detected a few times. V is TRBV30 and J is TRBJ2-1; D may be TRBD1 (5 bases). CDR1 and CDR2 from the germline V gene are GTSNPN and SVGIG (reference sequence). This CDR3 comprises 11 residues. V lost 7 bases and J lost 9, with 13 bases in between. In nucleotides, the CDR3 is TGTGCCTACGCAGGGTCCGGTGAGCAGTTCTTC. Translating it yields CAYAGSGEQFF.

This clonotype was recorded a few times. The V and J genes are TRBV10-3 and TRBJ2-3, with D perhaps TRBD2 (6 bases). The germline V and J ends were trimmed by 0 bases and 4 bases, with 14 bases remaining between them. The CDR3 contains 16 residues. CDR1 ENHRY and CDR2 SYGVKD come from the germline V gene. The CDR3 nucleotides are TGTGCCATCAGTGAGTCTCTCGGAGGGCGGTCAGATACGCAGTATTTT. Protein: CAISESLGGRSDTQYF.

This clonotype showed up many times. J is TRBJ2-1 and V is TRBV14, with 12 nucleotides matching TRBD2. The CDR3 is made up of 17 amino acids. V was pared by 2 bases and J by 4 bases, with 6 bases of the junction left unmatched. Germline CDR1 SGHDN, CDR2 FVKESK. The CDR3 protein is CASSQMGGTSGYNEQFF. CDR3 DNA: TGTGCCAGCAGCCAAATGGGAGGGACTAGCGGGTACAATGAGCAGTTCTTC.

This clonotype was counted ten times or more. The rearrangement links TRBV5-6 to TRBJ1-1, with D maybe TRBD1 (5 bases). This CDR3 region has 16 residues. CDR1 and CDR2 (germline): SGHDT, YYEEEE. Trimming removed 1 base from V and 4 bases from J, with 17 bases in between. The CDR3 loop is CASSLNLWRGVTEAFF. The CDR3 nucleotides are TGTGCCAGCAGCTTGAATTTATGGAGGGGCGTCACTGAAGCTTTCTTT.

About this clonotype: An end of the junction does not agree with germline; a read error may underlie this. V and J are TRBV5-1 and TRBJ1-1, with 7 bases matching TRBD1. Germline loops: CDR1 SGHRS, CDR2 YFSETQ. The CDR3 covers 15 residues. The CDR3 sequence is CGSSLVQGMNTEAFF. CDR3 bases: TGCGGCAGCAGCTTGGTACAGGGGATGAACACTGAAGCTTTCTTT.

In its sample, this clonotype was seen a few times. This chain uses TRBV20-1 with TRBJ2-5; D call uncertain. V was pared by 1 base and J by 4 bases, with 16 bases between. CDR1 is DFQATT, CDR2 SNEGSKA, per germline (reference sequence). This CDR3 region has 15 residues. The CDR3 sequence: CSARVRAGRRETQYF. CDR3 coding DNA: TGCAGTGCTAGAGTCCGGGCAGGCCGCCGAGAGACCCAGTACTTC.

This clonotype was seen many times. The rearrangement uses TRBV6-2 or TRBV6-3 and TRBJ1-5; D unresolved. Trimming stripped 5 bases from V and 1 base from J, with 15 bases between. CDR1 is MNHEY, CDR2 SVGEGT, per germline. The CDR3 consists of 16 residues. Here the CDR3 reads CASSTNFPRSNQPQHF. DNA for the CDR3: TGTGCCAGCAGTACCAATTTCCCGCGGAGCAATCAGCCCCAGCATTTT.

The table lists this clonotype with many counts. The chain combines TRBV7-2 with TRBJ2-7; 7 bases agree with TRBD1. This CDR3 is 14 amino acids long. V lost 2 bases, J lost 3 bases, and 4 bases stayed unmatched. Germline-derived CDR1 and CDR2 are SGHTA and FQGNSA. DNA of the CDR3: TGTGCCAGCAGCTTACGGGACAGTCGCTACGAGCAGTACTTC. Its translation is CASSLRDSRYEQYF. Using reference TRBV7-2 and TRBJ2-7 for the parts outside the CDR3, the full variable domain is GAGVSQSPSNKVTEKGKDVELRCDPISGHTALYWYRQSLGQGLEFLIYFQGNSAPDKSGLPSDRFSAERTGGSVSTLTIQRTQQEDSAVYLCASSLRDSRYEQYFGPGTRLTVT.

This clonotype was detected ten times or more. The chain carries TRBV5-1 and TRBJ2-1; perhaps TRBD1 as D (5 bases). Germline V gene lookup returns CDR1 SGHRS and CDR2 YFSETQ. The CDR3 consists of 14 residues. Trimming took off 4 bases at V and 10 bases at J, with 18 bases between the two ends. Here the CDR3 DNA reads TGCGCCAGCAGCCCCACAGGAACACTTTGGGAGCAGTTCTTC. This sequence encodes CASSPTGTLWEQFF.

The rearrangement links TRBV4-3 to TRBJ2-7; TRBD1 agrees at 9 bases. The CDR3 is 14 amino acids. V lost 1 base and J lost 5; bases outside the gene matches: 3. The germline V gene has CDR1 LGHNA and CDR2 YSLEER. CDR3: CASSQGDRANEQYF. In nucleotides, the CDR3 is TGCGCCAGCAGCCAAGGGGACAGGGCCAACGAGCAGTACTTC.

Ten or more counts support this clonotype. V gene TRBV4-3 combines with J gene TRBJ2-3, with TRBD1 matching 7 bases. The CDR3 is 14 residues long. The ends lost 1 base at V and 4 bases at J; junction bases unmatched: 2. CDR1 and CDR2 from the germline V gene are LGHNA and YSLEER. CDR3 sequence reads: CASSQGQGSDTQYF. DNA for the CDR3: TGCGCCAGCAGCCAAGGACAGGGATCAGATACGCAGTATTTT.

This clonotype has only a few counts. V and J are TRBV7-9 and TRBJ1-6, with a possible D match to TRBD1 (6 bases). The V and J ends lost 2 bases and 8 bases respectively, with 13 bases between them. CDR3 size: 15 residues. CDR1 is SEHNR, CDR2 FQNEAQ, per germline (reference sequence). The CDR3 region has the DNA TGTGCCAGCAGCTTATGGTCAGGGGCTGATTCACCCCTCCACTTT. Translation gives CASSLWSGADSPLHF.

This clonotype was observed a few times. The chain recombines TRBV7-2 with TRBJ1-2; unclear D gene. Per the germline V gene, CDR1 is SGHTA and CDR2 is FQGNSA. V lost 5 bases, J lost 4 bases, and 17 bases lay in between. The length of the CDR3 is 15 residues. CDR3 sequence: CASSLASGNPYGYTF. The CDR3 DNA reads TGTGCCAGCAGCCTGGCATCCGGCAATCCCTATGGCTACACCTTC.

Only one count was recorded for this clonotype. A much larger clone sits a single nucleotide away, making a read error possible. V and J are TRBV10-3 and TRBJ1-2; D unclear. Per germline, CDR1 ENHRY and CDR2 SYGVKD. The CDR3 contains 13 residues. The CDR3 sequence is CAISESNKYGSTF. The CDR3 DNA follows: TGTGCCATCAGTGAGTCAAATAAGTATGGCTCCACCTTC.

This clonotype was observed at least ten times. The V gene is TRBV3-1, the J gene TRBJ2-3; TRBD2 aligns across 14 bases. J gave up 4 bases and V 0 bases, and 6 bases lay outside the gene matches. The CDR3 sequence is 18 residues long. The germline V gene has CDR1 LGHDT and CDR2 YNNKEL (reference sequence). The CDR3 coding sequence is TGTGCCAGCAGCCAAGATTTTCGACTAGCGGGAGGGGCAGATACGCAGTATTTT. It codes for CASSQDFRLAGGADTQYF.

Only a few counts were recorded for this clonotype. The chain has TRBV12-3 or TRBV12-4 and TRBJ2-7, with 9 bases lining up with TRBD1. This CDR3 has 13 residues. V lost 3 bases to trimming and J lost 4 bases; unmatched junction nucleotides: 1. This CDR3 is CASSFDRGYEQYF. Here the CDR3 DNA reads TGTGCCAGCAGTTTTGACAGGGGGTACGAGCAGTACTTC.